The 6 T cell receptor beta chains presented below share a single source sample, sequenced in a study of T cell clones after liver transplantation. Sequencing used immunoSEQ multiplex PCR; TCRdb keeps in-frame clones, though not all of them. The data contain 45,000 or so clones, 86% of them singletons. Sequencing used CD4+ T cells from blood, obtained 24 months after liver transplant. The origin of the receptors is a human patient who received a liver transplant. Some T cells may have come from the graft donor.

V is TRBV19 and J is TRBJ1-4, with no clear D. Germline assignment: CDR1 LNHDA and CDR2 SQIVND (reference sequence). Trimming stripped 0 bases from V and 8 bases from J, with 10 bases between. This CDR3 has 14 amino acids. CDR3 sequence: CASSIDTVGEKLFF. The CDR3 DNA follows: TGTGCCAGTAGTATAGATACCGTGGGAGAAAAACTGTTTTTT.

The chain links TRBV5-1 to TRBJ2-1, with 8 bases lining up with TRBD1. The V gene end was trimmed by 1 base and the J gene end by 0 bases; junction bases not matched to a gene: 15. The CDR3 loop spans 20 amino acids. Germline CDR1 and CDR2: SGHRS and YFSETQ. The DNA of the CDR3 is TGCGCCAGCAGCTTGCCGAGGACAGGGACCTCCCTGAGCTCCTACAATGAGCAGTTCTTC. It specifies CASSLPRTGTSLSSYNEQFF.

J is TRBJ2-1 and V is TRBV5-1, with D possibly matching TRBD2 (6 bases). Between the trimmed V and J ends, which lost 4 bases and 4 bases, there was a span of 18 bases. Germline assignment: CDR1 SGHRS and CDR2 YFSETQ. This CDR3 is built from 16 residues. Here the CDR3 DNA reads TGCGCCAGCAGCCTAAGGACTACTAACCCTTACAATGAGCAGTTCTTC. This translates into CASSLRTTNPYNEQFF.

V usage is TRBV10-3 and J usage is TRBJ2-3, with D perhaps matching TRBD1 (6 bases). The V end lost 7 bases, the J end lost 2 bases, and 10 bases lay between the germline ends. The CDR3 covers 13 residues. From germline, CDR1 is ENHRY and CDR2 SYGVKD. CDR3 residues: CAIKGEPTDTQYF. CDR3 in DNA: TGTGCCATCAAGGGGGAGCCCACAGATACGCAGTATTTT.

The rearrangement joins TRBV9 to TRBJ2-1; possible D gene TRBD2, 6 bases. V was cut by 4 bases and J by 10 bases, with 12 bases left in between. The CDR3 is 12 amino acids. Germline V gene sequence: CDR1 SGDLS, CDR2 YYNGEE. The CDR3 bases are TGTGCCAGCAGCCCCCGGAGGGGAGAGCAGTTCTTC. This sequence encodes CASSPRRGEQFF.

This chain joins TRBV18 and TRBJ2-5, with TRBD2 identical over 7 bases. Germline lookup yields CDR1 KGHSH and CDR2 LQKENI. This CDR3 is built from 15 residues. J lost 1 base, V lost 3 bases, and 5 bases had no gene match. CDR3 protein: CASSPGRGVQETQYF. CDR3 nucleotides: TGTGCCAGCTCACCGGGTCGGGGGGTCCAAGAGACCCAGTACTTC.